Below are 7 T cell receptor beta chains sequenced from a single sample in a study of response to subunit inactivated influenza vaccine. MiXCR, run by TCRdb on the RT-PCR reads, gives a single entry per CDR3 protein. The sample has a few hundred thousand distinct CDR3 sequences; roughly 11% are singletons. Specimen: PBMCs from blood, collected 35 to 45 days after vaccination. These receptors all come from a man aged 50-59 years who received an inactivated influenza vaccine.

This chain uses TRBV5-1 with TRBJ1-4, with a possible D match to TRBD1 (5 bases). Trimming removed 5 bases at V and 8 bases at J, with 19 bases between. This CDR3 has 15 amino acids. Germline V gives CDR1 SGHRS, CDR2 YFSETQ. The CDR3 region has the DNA TGCGCCAGCAGTTCAACCGGGACCGGGAGGGAAAAACTGTTTTTT. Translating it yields CASSSTGTGREKLFF.

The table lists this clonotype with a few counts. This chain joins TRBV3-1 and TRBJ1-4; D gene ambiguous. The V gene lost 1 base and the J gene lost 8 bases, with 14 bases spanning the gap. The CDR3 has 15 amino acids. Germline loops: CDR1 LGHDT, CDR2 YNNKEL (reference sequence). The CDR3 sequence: CASSQAPGSTEKLFF. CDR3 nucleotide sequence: TGTGCCAGCAGCCAAGCCCCCGGATCCACAGAAAAACTGTTTTTT.

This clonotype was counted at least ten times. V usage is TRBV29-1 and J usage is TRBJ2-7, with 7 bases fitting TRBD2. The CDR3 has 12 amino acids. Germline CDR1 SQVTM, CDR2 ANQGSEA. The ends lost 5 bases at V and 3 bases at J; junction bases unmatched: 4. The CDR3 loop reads CSVLGGGYEQYF. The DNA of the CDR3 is TGCAGCGTTCTCGGCGGGGGCTACGAGCAGTACTTC.

CDR3 protein: CASKKTGGPRNEQFF. The CDR3 nucleotides read TGTGCCAGCAAGAAAACGGGGGGGCCGAGGAATGAGCAGTTCTTC. This sequence joins TRBV27 and TRBJ2-1; 8 positions agree with TRBD2. Germline V lookup: CDR1 MNHEY, CDR2 SMNVEV (reference sequence). The CDR3 is made up of 15 amino acids. V shed 7 bases, J shed 7 bases, and the junction held 12 bases outside the gene matches.

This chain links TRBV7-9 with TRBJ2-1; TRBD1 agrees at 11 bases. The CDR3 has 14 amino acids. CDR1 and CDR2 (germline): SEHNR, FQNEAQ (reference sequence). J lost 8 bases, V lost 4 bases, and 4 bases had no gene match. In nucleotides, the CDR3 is TGTGCCAGCAGCTCCGGACAGGGGGCTTATGAGCAGTTCTTC. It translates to CASSSGQGAYEQFF.

The DNA of the CDR3 is TGTGCCAGCAGATCAGAGGATACGCAGTATTTT. Its translation: CASRSEDTQYF. The chain recombines TRBV6-6 with TRBJ2-3; D remains ambiguous. V lost 6 bases and J 6 bases, leaving 7 bases between the germline ends. Germline CDR1 reads MNHNY; CDR2 reads SVGAGI (reference sequence). The CDR3 covers 11 residues.

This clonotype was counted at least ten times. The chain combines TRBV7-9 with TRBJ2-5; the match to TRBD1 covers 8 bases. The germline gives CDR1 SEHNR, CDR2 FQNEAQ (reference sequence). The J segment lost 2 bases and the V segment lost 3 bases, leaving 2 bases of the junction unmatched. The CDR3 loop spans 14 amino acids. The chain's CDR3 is CASSFRTGQETQYF. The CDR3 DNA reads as TGTGCCAGCAGCTTCCGGACAGGGCAAGAGACCCAGTACTTC.